The 9 T cell receptor beta chains presented below share a single source sample, sequenced in a study of T cells in Graves' hyperthyroidism and ophthalmopathy. TCR beta CDR3 regions were amplified from RNA transcripts. HTBI primers were employed in a first-round RT-PCR of the TCR CDR3. TCRdb ran MiXCR on the multiplex PCR reads and lists one entry per CDR3 protein. The sample consists of about 380,000 distinct CDR3 sequences, around 20% of them appearing once. Sequenced input: blood. Receptors were obtained from a man between 18 and 29 years old with Graves' ophthalmopathy.

This clonotype came up many times. The chain is built from TRBV11-2 and TRBJ2-5; D uncertain. V lost 3 bases, J lost 10 bases, and 9 bases lay in between. The CDR3 contains 11 residues. Germline V gives CDR1 SGHAT, CDR2 FQNNGV. This chain's CDR3 is CASSFGSDQYF. The CDR3 coding sequence is TGTGCCAGCAGCTTCGGGTCGGACCAGTACTTC.

This clonotype came up many times. The CDR3: CASSPRTGGEQYF. CDR3 DNA sequence: TGTGCCAGCAGTCCGCGGACAGGGGGCGAGCAGTACTTC. The chain uses TRBV12-3 or TRBV12-4 and TRBJ2-7, with 10 bases fitting TRBD1. The junction had 4 bases not matched to a gene; V was cut back by 5 bases and J by 6 bases. The CDR3 length is 13 residues.

This clonotype was seen ten or more times. This chain joins TRBV12-3 or TRBV12-4 and TRBJ2-7; D uncertain. This CDR3 contains 13 residues. Trimming took 1 base from V and 3 from J, leaving 7 bases between them. This CDR3 reads CASSLDSHYEQYF. DNA of the CDR3: TGTGCCAGCAGTTTAGACAGCCACTACGAGCAGTACTTC.

V usage is TRBV7-8 and J usage is TRBJ1-2; TRBD1 aligns across 8 bases. The length of the CDR3 is 15 residues. After removal of 3 bases from V and 4 bases from J, the junction contained 7 bases not matched to a gene. Germline-derived CDR1 and CDR2 are SGHVS and FQNEAQ. The CDR3 bases are TGTGCCAGCAGCTTTGGGACAGGCCTAGGCTATGGCTACACCTTC. Its protein is CASSFGTGLGYGYTF.

The chain is built from TRBV5-5 and TRBJ2-5; the D call may be TRBD1 or TRBD2 (5 bases each). Trimming pared 1 base from V and 4 bases from J, leaving 11 bases between. The CDR3 runs to 14 residues. CDR1 is SGHKS and CDR2 is YYEKEE in the germline V gene (reference sequence). The chain's CDR3 is CASSLLQGRETQYF. The DNA for the CDR3 is TGTGCCAGCAGCTTGTTGCAGGGACGAGAGACCCAGTACTTC.

This clonotype was found many times. The rearrangement links TRBV5-6 to TRBJ1-6; 9 bases fit TRBD1. The CDR3 consists of 14 residues. Trimming cost V 2 bases and J 9 bases; bases outside gene matches: 3. Germline V lookup: CDR1 SGHDT, CDR2 YYEEEE. This CDR3 reads CASSFRDRASPLHF. For the CDR3, the DNA is TGTGCCAGCAGCTTCCGGGACAGGGCTTCACCCCTCCACTTT. The whole variable domain, remainder taken from reference TRBV5-6 and TRBJ1-6, is DAGVTQSPTHLIKTRGQQVTLRCSPKSGHDTVSWYQQALGQGPQFIFQYYEEEERQRGNFPDRFSGHQFPNYSSELNVNALLLGDSALYLCASSFRDRASPLHFGNGTRLTVT.

The chain links TRBV5-1 to TRBJ2-3; D ambiguous. The V end lost 5 bases, the J end lost 3 bases, and 4 bases lay between the germline ends. CDR1 is SGHRS and CDR2 is YFSETQ in the germline V gene. The CDR3 runs to 11 residues. Here the CDR3 DNA reads TGCGCCAGCAGGAAGACAGATACGCAGTATTTT. Its translation: CASRKTDTQYF.

This clonotype has a count of ten or more. V is TRBV9 and J is TRBJ1-6; D call uncertain. This CDR3 is 17 amino acids long. Trimming stripped 3 bases from V and 0 bases from J, with 13 bases between. Germline CDR1 is SGDLS and CDR2 is YYNGEE. CDR3 DNA: TGTGCCAGCAGCGAGGACTCCATTAGCTCCTATAATTCACCCCTCCACTTT. Residues: CASSEDSISSYNSPLHF.

The genes are TRBV10-3 and TRBJ2-1; D not certain. CDR3 length: 12 amino acids. The germline V and J ends were trimmed by 7 bases and 0 bases, with 4 bases remaining between them. The germline CDR1 and CDR2 sequences are ENHRY and SYGVKD. The CDR3 coding sequence is TGTGCCATCACGAGCTCCTACAATGAGCAGTTCTTC. It codes for CAITSSYNEQFF.